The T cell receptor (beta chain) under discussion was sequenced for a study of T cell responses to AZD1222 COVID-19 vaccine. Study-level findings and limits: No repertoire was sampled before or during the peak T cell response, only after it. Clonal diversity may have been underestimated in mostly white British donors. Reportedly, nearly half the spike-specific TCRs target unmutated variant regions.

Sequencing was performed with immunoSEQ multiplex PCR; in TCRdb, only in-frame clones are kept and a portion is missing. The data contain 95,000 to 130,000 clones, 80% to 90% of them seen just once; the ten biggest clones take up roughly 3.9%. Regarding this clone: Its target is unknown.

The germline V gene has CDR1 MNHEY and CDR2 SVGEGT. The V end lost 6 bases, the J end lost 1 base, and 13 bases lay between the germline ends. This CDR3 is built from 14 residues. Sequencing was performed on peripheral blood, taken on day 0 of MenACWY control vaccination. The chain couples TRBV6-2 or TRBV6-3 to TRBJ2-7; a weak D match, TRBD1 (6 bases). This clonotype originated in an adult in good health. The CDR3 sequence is CASSTMTGSYEQYF. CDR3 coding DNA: TGTGCCAGCAGCACGATGACAGGTTCCTACGAGCAGTACTTC.